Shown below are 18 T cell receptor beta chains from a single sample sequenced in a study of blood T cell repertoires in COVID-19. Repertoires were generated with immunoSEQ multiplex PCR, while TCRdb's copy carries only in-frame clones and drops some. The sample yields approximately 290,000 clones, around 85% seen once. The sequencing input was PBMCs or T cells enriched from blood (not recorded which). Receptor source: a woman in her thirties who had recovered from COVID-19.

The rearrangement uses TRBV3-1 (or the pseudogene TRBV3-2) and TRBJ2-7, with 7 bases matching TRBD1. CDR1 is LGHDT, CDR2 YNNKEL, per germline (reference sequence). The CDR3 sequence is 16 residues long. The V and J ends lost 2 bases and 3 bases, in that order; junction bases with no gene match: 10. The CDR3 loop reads CASSQLPGTANYEQYF. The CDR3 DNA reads TGTGCCAGCAGCCAACTTCCCGGGACAGCCAACTACGAGCAGTACTTC.

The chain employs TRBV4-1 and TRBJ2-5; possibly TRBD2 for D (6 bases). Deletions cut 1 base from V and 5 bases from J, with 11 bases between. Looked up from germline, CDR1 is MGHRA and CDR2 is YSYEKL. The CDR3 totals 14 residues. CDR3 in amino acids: CASSQVGGVETQYF. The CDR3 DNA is TGCGCCAGCAGCCAAGTCGGCGGGGTGGAGACCCAGTACTTC.

The CDR3 sequence: CATSDPRTSQETQYF. The CDR3 DNA reads as TGTGCCACCAGTGATCCCCGGACATCACAAGAGACCCAGTACTTC. V is TRBV24-1 and J is TRBJ2-5, with D maybe TRBD1 (5 bases). Trimming cost V 3 bases and J 2 bases, with 12 bases left between them. The CDR3 spans 15 residues. CDR1 is KGHDR, CDR2 SFDVKD, per germline.

For the CDR3, the DNA is TGTGCCAGCAGCCGGGCAGGGCATCGTATAACTGGAAACACCATATATTTT. Translating it yields CASSRAGHRITGNTIYF. The chain joins TRBV3-1 (or the pseudogene TRBV3-2) to TRBJ1-3; weak D call: TRBD1 (5 bases). This CDR3 comprises 17 residues. Trimming left V 4 bases short and J 2 bases short, with 18 bases between. Germline V gene sequence: CDR1 LGHDT, CDR2 YNNKEL (reference sequence).

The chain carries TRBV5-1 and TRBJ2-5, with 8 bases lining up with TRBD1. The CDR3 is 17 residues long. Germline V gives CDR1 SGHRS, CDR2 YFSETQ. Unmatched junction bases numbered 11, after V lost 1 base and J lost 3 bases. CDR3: CASSLNTGTGLKETQYF. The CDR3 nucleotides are TGCGCCAGCAGCTTGAACACCGGGACAGGCTTAAAAGAGACCCAGTACTTC.

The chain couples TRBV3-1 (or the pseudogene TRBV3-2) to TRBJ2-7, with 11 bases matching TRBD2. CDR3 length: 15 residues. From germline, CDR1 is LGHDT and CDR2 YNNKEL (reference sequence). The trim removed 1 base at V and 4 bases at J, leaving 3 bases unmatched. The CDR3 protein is CASSQGTSGFYEQYF. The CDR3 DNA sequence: TGTGCCAGCAGCCAAGGGACTAGCGGGTTTTACGAGCAGTACTTC.

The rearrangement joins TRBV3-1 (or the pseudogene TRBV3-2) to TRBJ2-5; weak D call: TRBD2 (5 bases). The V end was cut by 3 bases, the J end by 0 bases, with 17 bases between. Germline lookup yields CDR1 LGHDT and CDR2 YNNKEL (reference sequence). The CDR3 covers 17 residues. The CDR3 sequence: CASSHGKTHDYQETQYF. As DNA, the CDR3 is TGTGCCAGCAGCCACGGGAAGACCCACGATTACCAAGAGACCCAGTACTTC.

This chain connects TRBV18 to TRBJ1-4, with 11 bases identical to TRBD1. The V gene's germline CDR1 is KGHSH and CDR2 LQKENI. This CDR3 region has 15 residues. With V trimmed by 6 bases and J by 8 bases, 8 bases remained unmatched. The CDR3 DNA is TGTGCCAGCTCCCAAGGACAGGGGGCTGAAGAAAAACTGTTTTTT. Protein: CASSQGQGAEEKLFF. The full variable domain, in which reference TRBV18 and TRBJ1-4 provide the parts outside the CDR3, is NAGVMQNPRHLVRRRGQEARLRCSPMKGHSHVYWYRQLPEEGLKFMVYLQKENIIDESGMPKERFSAEFPKEGPSILRIQQVVRGDSAAYFCASSQGQGAEEKLFFGSGTQLSVL.

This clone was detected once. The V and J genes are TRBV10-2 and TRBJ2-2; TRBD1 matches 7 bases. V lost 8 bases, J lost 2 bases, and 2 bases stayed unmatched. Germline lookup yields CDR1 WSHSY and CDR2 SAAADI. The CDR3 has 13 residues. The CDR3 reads CASRQGNTGELFF. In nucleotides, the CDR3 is TGCGCCAGCCGACAGGGAAACACCGGGGAGCTGTTTTTT.

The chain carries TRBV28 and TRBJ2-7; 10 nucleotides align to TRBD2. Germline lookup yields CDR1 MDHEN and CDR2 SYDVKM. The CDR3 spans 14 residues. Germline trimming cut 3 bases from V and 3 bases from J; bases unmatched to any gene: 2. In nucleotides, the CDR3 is TGTGCCAGCAGTTTGTCTAGCGGGGGCTACGAGCAGTACTTC. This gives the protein CASSLSSGGYEQYF.

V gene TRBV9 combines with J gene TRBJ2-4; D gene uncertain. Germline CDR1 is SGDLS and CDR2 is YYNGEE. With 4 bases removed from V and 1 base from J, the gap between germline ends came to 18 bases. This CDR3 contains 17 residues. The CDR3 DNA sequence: TGTGCCAGCAGCCCCAAAGACTCCTTCGCGGCCAAAAACATTCAGTACTTC. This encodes CASSPKDSFAAKNIQYF.

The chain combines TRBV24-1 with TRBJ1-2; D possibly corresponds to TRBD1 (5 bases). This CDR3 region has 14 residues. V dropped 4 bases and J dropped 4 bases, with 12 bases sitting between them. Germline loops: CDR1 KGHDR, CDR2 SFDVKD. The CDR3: CATSDPDTPYGYTF. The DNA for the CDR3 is TGTGCCACCAGTGACCCGGACACCCCCTATGGCTACACCTTC.

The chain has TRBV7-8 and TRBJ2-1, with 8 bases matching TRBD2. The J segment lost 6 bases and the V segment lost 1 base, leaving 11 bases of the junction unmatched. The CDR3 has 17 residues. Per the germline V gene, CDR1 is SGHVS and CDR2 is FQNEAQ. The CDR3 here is CASSLVVVSGAGNEQFF. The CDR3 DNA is TGTGCCAGCAGCTTAGTGGTGGTTAGCGGGGCGGGCAATGAGCAGTTCTTC.

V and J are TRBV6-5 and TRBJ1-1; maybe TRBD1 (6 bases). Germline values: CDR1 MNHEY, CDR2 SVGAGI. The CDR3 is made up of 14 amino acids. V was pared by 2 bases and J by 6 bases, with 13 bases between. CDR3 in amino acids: CASSYRGARPEAFF. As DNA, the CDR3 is TGTGCCAGCAGTTACCGGGGGGCTAGGCCTGAAGCTTTCTTT.

CDR3 residues: CASSQVWTGEWGGANVLTF. The CDR3 bases are TGCGCCAGCAGCCAAGTGTGGACAGGGGAATGGGGTGGGGCCAACGTCCTGACTTTC. This chain links TRBV4-1 with TRBJ2-6; TRBD1 agrees at 9 bases. Per the germline V gene, CDR1 is MGHRA and CDR2 is YSYEKL. After removal of 1 base from V and 3 bases from J, the junction contained 10 bases not matched to a gene. This CDR3 has 19 residues.

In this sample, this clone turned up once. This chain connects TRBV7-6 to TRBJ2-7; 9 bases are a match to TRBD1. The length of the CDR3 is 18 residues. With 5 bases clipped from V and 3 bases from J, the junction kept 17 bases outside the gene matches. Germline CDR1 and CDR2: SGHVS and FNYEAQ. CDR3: CASSARDRVGRKVYEQYF. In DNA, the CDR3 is TGTGCCAGCAGCGCCAGGGACAGGGTAGGCAGGAAAGTCTACGAGCAGTACTTC.

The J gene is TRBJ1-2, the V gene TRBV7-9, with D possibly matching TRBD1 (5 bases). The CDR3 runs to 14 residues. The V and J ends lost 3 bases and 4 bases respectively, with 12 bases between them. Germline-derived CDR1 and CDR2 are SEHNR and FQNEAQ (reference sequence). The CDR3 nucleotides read TGTGCCAGCAGCTTGCCACAGGTTCTCTATGGCTACACCTTC. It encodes CASSLPQVLYGYTF.

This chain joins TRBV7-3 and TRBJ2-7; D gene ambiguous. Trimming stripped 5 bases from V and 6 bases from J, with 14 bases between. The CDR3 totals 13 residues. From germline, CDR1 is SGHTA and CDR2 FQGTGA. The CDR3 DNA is TGTGCCAGCAGCCCGCTGATCTGGAGCGAGCAGTACTTC. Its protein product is CASSPLIWSEQYF. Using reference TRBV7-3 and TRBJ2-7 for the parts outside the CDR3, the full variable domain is GAGVSQTPSNKVTEKGKYVELRCDPISGHTALYWYRQSLGQGPEFLIYFQGTGAADDSGLPNDRFFAVRPEGSVSTLKIQRTERGDSAVYLCASSPLIWSEQYFGPGTRLTVT.